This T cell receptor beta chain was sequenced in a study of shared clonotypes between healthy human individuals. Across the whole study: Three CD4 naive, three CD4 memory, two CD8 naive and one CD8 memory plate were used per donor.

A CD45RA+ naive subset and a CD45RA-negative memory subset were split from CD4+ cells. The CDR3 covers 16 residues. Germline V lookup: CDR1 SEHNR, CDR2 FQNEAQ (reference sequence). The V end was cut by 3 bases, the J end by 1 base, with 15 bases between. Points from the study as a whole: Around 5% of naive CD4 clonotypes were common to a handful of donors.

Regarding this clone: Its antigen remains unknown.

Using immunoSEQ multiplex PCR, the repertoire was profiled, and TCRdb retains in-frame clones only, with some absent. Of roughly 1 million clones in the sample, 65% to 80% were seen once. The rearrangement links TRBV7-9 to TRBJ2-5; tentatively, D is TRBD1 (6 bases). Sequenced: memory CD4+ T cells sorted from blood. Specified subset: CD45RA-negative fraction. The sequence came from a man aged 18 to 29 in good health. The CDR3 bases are TGTGCCAGCAGCTTCCGGGACACCGCAGTCCAAGAGACCCAGTACTTC. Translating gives CASSFRDTAVQETQYF.